One sample yielded the 8 T cell receptor beta chains listed below, sequenced in a study of T cells in tumors after PD-1 blockade. Clones were read by immunoSEQ multiplex PCR, and TCRdb kept only the in-frame ones, dropping some. The sample includes 11,000 to 15,000 clones, around four fifths of them seen just once. The source material was PBMCs, sampled after anti-PD-1 treatment. Source of these receptors: a human donor with basal cell carcinoma.

CDR3 sequence (DNA): TGCGCCAGCAGCTTGGCCGGGACTAGTGATGAGCAGTTCTTC. This encodes CASSLAGTSDEQFF. The V gene is TRBV5-1, the J gene TRBJ2-1, with 8 bases fitting TRBD2. CDR1 is SGHRS and CDR2 is YFSETQ in the germline V gene. CDR3 length: 14 residues. Trimming cost V 0 bases and J 8 bases; bases outside gene matches: 4.

A few counts support this clone. The J gene is TRBJ1-6, the V gene TRBV2; D gene uncertain. The length of the CDR3 is 13 residues. Germline-derived CDR1 and CDR2 are SNHLY and FYNNEI. Trimming pared 7 bases from V and 5 bases from J, leaving 9 bases between. CDR3: CASKGENNSPLHF. In nucleotides, the CDR3 is TGTGCCAGCAAGGGTGAAAATAATTCACCCCTCCACTTT.

V usage is TRBV27 and J usage is TRBJ2-2; TRBD2 aligns across 12 bases. CDR3 length equals 15 residues. The ends lost 6 bases at V and 7 bases at J; junction bases unmatched: 6. Germline assignment: CDR1 MNHEY and CDR2 SMNVEV (reference sequence). DNA of the CDR3: TGTGCCAGCAGCCTAGCGGGGGGGCCAAACGGGGAGCTGTTTTTT. Protein product: CASSLAGGPNGELFF.

The V and J genes are TRBV5-1 and TRBJ2-5, with a tentative D call TRBD2 (6 bases). V was shortened by 3 bases and J by 2 bases, with 11 bases between the two germline ends. The CDR3 consists of 14 residues. Per the germline V gene, CDR1 is SGHRS and CDR2 is YFSETQ. The CDR3 coding sequence is TGCGCCAGCAGCTGGGGGGACGCACAAGAGACCCAGTACTTC. Protein: CASSWGDAQETQYF.

The chain employs TRBV7-9 and TRBJ2-2; 8 nucleotides agree with TRBD1. The CDR3 sequence is 16 residues long. The germline V gene encodes CDR1 SEHNR and CDR2 FQNEAQ (reference sequence). V gave up 5 bases and J gave up 4 bases; unmatched junction bases: 9. CDR3 in DNA: TGTGCCAGCAGCCGATGGACAGGGAGGCGCACCGGGGAGCTGTTTTTT. This translates into CASSRWTGRRTGELFF.

Concerning this clone: Other DNA sequences in this specimen translate into the identical CDR3. The chain joins TRBV3-1 (or the pseudogene TRBV3-2) to TRBJ1-1, with 7 bases fitting TRBD1. Trimming cost V 1 base and J 7 bases; bases outside gene matches: 18. CDR3 length: 18 amino acids. Germline V gene lookup returns CDR1 LGHDT and CDR2 YNNKEL (reference sequence). This chain's CDR3 is CASSQVLGPLTGRNEAFF. CDR3 coding DNA: TGTGCCAGCAGCCAAGTTCTTGGCCCTCTGACAGGGCGGAATGAAGCTTTCTTT.

The rearrangement joins TRBV28 to TRBJ1-1, with D maybe TRBD1 (5 bases). CDR3 length: 15 residues. Per germline, CDR1 MDHEN and CDR2 SYDVKM. The ends were cut back, 4 bases at V and 6 bases at J, with 18 bases in the middle. CDR3 in amino acids: CASSSYRIALAEAFF. DNA for the CDR3: TGTGCCAGCAGTTCCTACAGGATTGCGCTTGCTGAAGCTTTCTTT.

V usage is TRBV13 and J usage is TRBJ2-5; 8 nucleotides match TRBD2. The CDR3 covers 15 residues. Germline CDR1 and CDR2: PRHDT and FYEKMQ (reference sequence). The V gene end was trimmed by 5 bases and the J gene end by 2 bases; junction bases not matched to a gene: 7. The CDR3 DNA reads TGTGCCAGCAGCCAAAGGGGGACTAGTCAAGAGACCCAGTACTTC. Translated, it gives CASSQRGTSQETQYF.